This TCR beta chain was profiled in a study of CD8+CD57+ T cells in acquired aplastic anemia (dated by TCRdb to 2016 to 2019). Looking at the study overall: DNA extracted from sorted CD4+ and CD8+ cells had a mean of about 3.3 ug, with a range of about 0.19 to 27.4 ug. CD8+CD57+ expansion was defined as a frequency above the mean frequency observed in healthy subjects. On the study overall, not on this receptor specifically: Although 25 to 30 CD8+ CDR3 sequences were shared by patients and controls, these sequences appeared highly expressed in patients and within the immunodominant clones of patients. Patients and healthy controls showed no significant difference in CD8+ Simpson's diversity (P=0.060).

Flow cytometry had shown CD8+CD57+ cell expansion in the patients selected for sequencing. All patients had severe acquired aplastic anemia diagnosed by International Study of Aplastic Anemia and Agranulocytosis and Camitta criteria. No patient had received any therapy when blood was sampled. In this study, sorted CD4+ and CD8+ T cells from the blood of healthy subjects and of severe aplastic anemia patients had their TCR repertoires deep-sequenced. In the USA, patient enrollment took place under clinicaltrials.gov protocols 00001620, 01623167, 00001397, 00071045, 00081523 and 00961064. Ficoll-Paque density gradient centrifugation was used to isolate peripheral blood mononuclear cells. Before DNA extraction, CD4+ and CD8+ T cells were sorted by FACS or by magnetic beads. Worth noting for this clonotype: The antigen it recognizes is unknown. Per-base qualities were not stored, and no clone one base away is much larger.

CDR1 and CDR2 were assigned from the germline V gene as SNHLY and FYNNEI. The junction carries 8 bases between V and J, which are trimmed by 7 bases and 7 bases respectively. Including the terminal cysteine and phenylalanine, the CDR3 comprises 12 residues. Left in the record is the CDR3 DNA by itself, 36 bases read in frame from the first base. Genomic DNA served as template for TCR beta VDJ combination and CDR3 sequence profiling. An Illumina HiSeq 2000 was the platform used for TCR repertoire sequencing. In the source study's methods: Repertoire assessment relied on Simpson's diversity index, CDR3 size and DJ length profiles, and TRBV/TRBJ rearrangement plots. The immunodominant clone was defined as the most abundant DNA sequence in deep sequencing data. CDR3 amino acid sequences were checked for sharing between subjects and were compared against published repertoires and the VDJdb database. In TCRdb, the public reads were trimmed at Q25 with fastp and aligned with MiXCR, with productive beta chains retained. Rows matching on CDR3 protein sequence are summarized as one entry with the most common DNA and genes. Clone size and V and J calls follow TCRdb, not the original study. In all, the sample holds around 250,000 distinct CDR3 sequences, and 82% of those were seen once. The ten largest clones take up 40% to 55% of the sample.

The sequence is built from TRBV2 and TRBJ1-6; there is no confident call for the D gene. The clonotype was recovered from a human donor with aplastic anemia. The sequencing input was sorted CD4+, CD8+, or CD8+CD57+ T cells (not recorded which) from PBMCs. In nucleotide form, the sequence is TGTGCCAGCAAGGGTGACAATTCACCCCTCCACTTT. This is translated as CASKGDNSPLHF.